The 10 T cell receptor beta chains in this list originate from one sample, sequenced in a study of blood T cell repertoires in COVID-19. TCRdb's table, derived via immunoSEQ multiplex PCR, lists solely in-frame clones and lacks some. The sample carries about 410,000 clones, around 89% recorded once. The sample comprised peripheral blood. The source of these receptors is a woman aged 35 to 49 with COVID-19, enrolled during active disease.

This chain uses TRBV6-5 with TRBJ2-7; 11 bases map to TRBD1. This CDR3 region has 15 residues. V shed 5 bases, J shed 4 bases, and the junction held 7 bases outside the gene matches. Looked up from germline, CDR1 is MNHEY and CDR2 is SVGAGI. CDR3 sequence: CASSTTGTGGYEQYF. DNA of the CDR3: TGTGCCAGCAGTACAACCGGGACAGGGGGGTACGAGCAGTACTTC.

This chain uses TRBV25-1 with TRBJ1-4, with a possible D match to TRBD1 (6 bases). Trimming left V 7 bases short and J 2 bases short, with 11 bases between. Germline V CDR1 and CDR2: MGHDK, SYGVNS. The CDR3 extends over 14 amino acids. In DNA, the CDR3 is TGTGCCAGCATGGATCAGGGGACTAATGAAAAACTGTTTTTT. Protein: CASMDQGTNEKLFF. Drawing the rest from reference TRBV25-1 and TRBJ1-4, the complete variable domain is EADIYQTPRYLVIGTGKKITLECSQTMGHDKMYWYQQDPGMELHLIHYSYGVNSTEKGDLSSESTVSRIRTEHFPLTLESARPSHTSQYLCASMDQGTNEKLFFGSGTQLSVL.

This clone was observed a single time. This chain uses TRBV28 with TRBJ2-5; 7 bases match TRBD2. Germline assignment: CDR1 MDHEN and CDR2 SYDVKM. Unmatched junction bases numbered 13, after V lost 3 bases and J lost 9 bases. This CDR3 contains 15 residues. The CDR3 DNA reads as TGTGCCAGCAGTTTGGCAGGGCCTCAGGGAGGGGCCCAGTACTTC. Translation: CASSLAGPQGGAQYF.

This chain connects TRBV19 to TRBJ1-1, with TRBD1 as a possible D gene (6 bases). Germline CDR1 reads LNHDA; CDR2 reads SQIVND (reference sequence). The CDR3 runs to 13 residues. V gave up 7 bases and J gave up 4 bases, with 13 bases separating them. The CDR3 is CASTTSGATEAFF. CDR3 nucleotides: TGTGCCAGTACCACCTCAGGGGCCACTGAAGCTTTCTTT.

This clone was seen just once. The chain carries TRBV27 and TRBJ2-7, with 8 bases matching TRBD1. Germline V CDR1 and CDR2: MNHEY, SMNVEV (reference sequence). This CDR3 is 17 amino acids long. After removal of 6 bases from V and 3 bases from J, the junction contained 16 bases not matched to a gene. CDR3 in amino acids: CASRPFYIQGDLYEQYF. The CDR3 bases are TGTGCCAGCAGGCCTTTTTATATACAGGGGGACCTCTACGAGCAGTACTTC.

This rearrangement joins TRBV4-3 to TRBJ2-1; D remains ambiguous. This CDR3 region has 13 residues. CDR1 LGHNA and CDR2 YSLEER come from the germline V gene. The V end was cut by 4 bases, the J end by 2 bases, with 6 bases between. The CDR3 DNA follows: TGCGCCAGCAGCCTACGGGCCTACAATGAGCAGTTCTTC. This codes for CASSLRAYNEQFF.

V is TRBV30 and J is TRBJ1-4, with D unresolved. CDR3 length equals 13 residues. Germline CDR1 is GTSNPN and CDR2 is SVGIG (reference sequence). V gave up 3 bases and J gave up 7 bases, with 12 bases separating them. The CDR3 reads CAWSKSNGEKLFF. Here the CDR3 DNA reads TGTGCCTGGAGCAAAAGCAACGGTGAAAAACTGTTTTTT.

This chain joins TRBV11-2 and TRBJ2-7, with a weak D call TRBD2 (6 bases). V lost 0 bases and J 6 bases, leaving 24 bases between the germline ends. The CDR3 is 18 amino acids. CDR1 is SGHAT and CDR2 is FQNNGV in the germline V gene. CDR3 nucleotides: TGTGCCAGCAGCTTAGAGGCTCGGGTTCCGGCGGGACGAAGCGAGCAGTACTTC. The encoded protein is CASSLEARVPAGRSEQYF.

The chain joins TRBV11-3 to TRBJ1-1; no firm D call. Germline V gene data show CDR1 as SGHNT and CDR2 as YENEEA. Trimming removed 2 bases at V and 0 bases at J, with 22 bases between. There are 19 residues in the CDR3. The CDR3 nucleotides read TGTGCCAGCAGCTTATACGATCAAGAGCCTTCGCCTTTGAACACTGAAGCTTTCTTT. This translates into CASSLYDQEPSPLNTEAFF.

The J gene is TRBJ2-7, the V gene TRBV6-5; a possible D gene is TRBD2 (6 bases). CDR3 length: 15 residues. The germline CDR1 and CDR2 sequences are MNHEY and SVGAGI. Trimming cost V 0 bases and J 7 bases, with 16 bases left between them. The CDR3 is CASSYSGAGRREQYF. The CDR3, as DNA: TGTGCCAGCAGTTACTCCGGGGCAGGGAGGCGAGAGCAGTACTTC.